A single sample gave rise to the 15 T cell receptor beta chains below, sequenced in a study of cytomegalovirus exposure and HLA in healthy donors. The PCR had 60 Vbeta and 13 Jbeta primers. TCRdb keeps only in-frame clones here, not all; method: immunoSEQ multiplex PCR. This repertoire shows about 160,000 clones, about three quarters found once; its top ten account for roughly 6.4%. The sequencing sample was made of PBMCs. These receptor sequences come from a woman aged 40-49 years in good health and CMV-seropositive.

In its sample, this clone was seen once. The same CDR3 arises from other DNA sequences in this sample as well. V is TRBV30 and J is TRBJ2-3, with TRBD1 matching 10 bases. Losses at the gene ends were 5 bases for V and 6 bases for J; bases not matched to a gene: 11. CDR1 and CDR2 (germline): GTSNPN, SVGIG (reference sequence). The CDR3 contains 15 residues. CDR3 protein: CAWSPGQGLTDTQYF. The CDR3 bases are TGTGCCTGGTCTCCGGGACAGGGGCTTACGGATACGCAGTATTTT.

The rearrangement joins TRBV10-2 to TRBJ2-7; 7 positions match TRBD1. Germline CDR1 and CDR2: WSHSY and SAAADI. This CDR3 has 13 amino acids. V gave up 8 bases and J gave up 4 bases; unmatched junction bases: 8. The CDR3 DNA is TGCGCCAGCCTCCAGGACAGGCGATACGAGCAGTACTTC. Translation: CASLQDRRYEQYF.

The chain is built from TRBV19 and TRBJ1-2, with a possible D match to TRBD1 (5 bases). Trimming left V 6 bases short and J 4 bases short, with 12 bases between. Germline V lookup: CDR1 LNHDA, CDR2 SQIVND (reference sequence). The CDR3 runs to 13 residues. The CDR3 nucleotides are TGTGCCAGTAGATCGGAGGGGTCCTATGGCTACACCTTC. Encoded protein: CASRSEGSYGYTF.

The sample holds one count of this clone. This sequence joins TRBV13 and TRBJ1-2; D remains ambiguous. The V gene's germline CDR1 is PRHDT and CDR2 FYEKMQ (reference sequence). CDR3 length equals 16 residues. V lost 5 bases and J lost 7, with 23 bases in between. The CDR3 DNA follows: TGTGCCAGCAGCCCCAGACGGCTCGGGGAAGTAGCTGGCTACACCTTC. Translated, it gives CASSPRRLGEVAGYTF.

The V call is TRBV6-6, the J call TRBJ1-1, with 9 bases matching TRBD1. CDR3 length: 14 residues. Germline assignment: CDR1 MNHNY and CDR2 SVGAGI (reference sequence). Germline trimming cut 5 bases from V and 5 bases from J; bases unmatched to any gene: 6. The CDR3 sequence: CASSQQGAGTEAFF. DNA of the CDR3: TGTGCCAGCAGTCAACAGGGGGCCGGGACTGAAGCTTTCTTT.

The chain couples TRBV7-8 to TRBJ2-7; 10 positions agree with TRBD2. The CDR3 is 16 residues long. The V gene end was trimmed by 1 base and the J gene end by 4 bases; junction bases not matched to a gene: 7. The germline V gene encodes CDR1 SGHVS and CDR2 FQNEAQ. This chain's CDR3 is CASSLVGVSGGYEQYF. In DNA, the CDR3 is TGTGCCAGCAGCTTAGTCGGGGTTAGCGGGGGGTACGAGCAGTACTTC.

V gene TRBV6-1 combines with J gene TRBJ2-4; 11 bases align to TRBD1. After removal of 6 bases from V and 9 bases from J, the junction contained 7 bases not matched to a gene. The CDR3 has 14 residues. Germline V gene sequence: CDR1 MNHNS, CDR2 SASEGT. The CDR3 bases are TGTGCCAGCAGAGCCGGGACAGGGGGTAGCATTCAGTACTTC. Its protein is CASRAGTGGSIQYF.

Comments on this clone: This specimen includes other DNA sequences encoding the same CDR3. The chain is built from TRBV18 and TRBJ1-1; 8 bases line up with TRBD1. The trim removed 3 bases at V and 3 bases at J, leaving 3 bases unmatched. Germline CDR1 KGHSH, CDR2 LQKENI. This CDR3 is 14 amino acids long. Written as DNA, the CDR3 is TGTGCCAGCTCACCGAACAGGGGGGACACTGAAGCTTTCTTT. Translated: CASSPNRGDTEAFF.

This chain connects TRBV7-2 to TRBJ2-5; 10 bases map to TRBD2. CDR3 length: 17 amino acids. Per the germline V gene, CDR1 is SGHTA and CDR2 is FQGNSA. V trimming: 1 base; J trimming: 0 bases; junction bases outside the gene matches: 5. This CDR3 reads CASSLGLTSGYQETQYF. CDR3 nucleotides: TGTGCCAGCAGCTTAGGATTGACTAGCGGGTACCAAGAGACCCAGTACTTC.

The chain uses TRBV5-1 and TRBJ2-1; D remains unclear. The germline gives CDR1 SGHRS, CDR2 YFSETQ. The CDR3 covers 13 residues. Trimming pared 4 bases from V and 0 bases from J, leaving 5 bases between. This CDR3 reads CASSPSSYNEQFF. The CDR3 DNA reads as TGCGCCAGCAGCCCGAGCTCCTACAATGAGCAGTTCTTC.

The chain joins TRBV30 to TRBJ2-1, with 8 nucleotides matching TRBD1. The CDR3 is 12 amino acids. The V and J ends lost 3 bases and 8 bases, in that order; junction bases with no gene match: 3. Germline V lookup: CDR1 GTSNPN, CDR2 SVGIG (reference sequence). CDR3 nucleotide sequence: TGTGCCTGGAGCGACAGGGGCGATGAGCAGTTCTTC. Encoded protein: CAWSDRGDEQFF.

This chain links TRBV5-1 with TRBJ1-3, with D hard to call. The CDR3 runs to 16 residues. Germline CDR1 is SGHRS and CDR2 is YFSETQ. The ends were cut back, 1 base at V and 8 bases at J, with 19 bases in the middle. The chain's CDR3 is CASSLQGRSGFDTIYF. The DNA for the CDR3 is TGCGCCAGCAGCTTGCAAGGCAGGTCGGGGTTCGACACCATATATTTT.

The chain combines TRBV7-8 with TRBJ1-2; TRBD1 is a possible D gene (5 bases). The CDR3 length is 12 residues. Germline CDR1 SGHVS, CDR2 FQNEAQ. V was shortened by 5 bases and J by 8 bases, with 12 bases between the two germline ends. For the CDR3, the DNA is TGTGCCAGCAGCCTACAGGTTTCCGGCTACACCTTC. Protein product: CASSLQVSGYTF.

The gene calls are TRBV29-1 and TRBJ1-1, with 7 bases aligning to TRBD1. The germline V gene encodes CDR1 SQVTM and CDR2 ANQGSEA. V lost 4 bases to trimming and J lost 4 bases; unmatched junction nucleotides: 3. The CDR3 has 12 amino acids. CDR3 in DNA: TGCAGCGTTGGACAGGGTTTCACTGAAGCTTTCTTT. Protein: CSVGQGFTEAFF.

V is TRBV5-6 and J is TRBJ2-5, with D tentatively TRBD1 (8 bases). This CDR3 spans 16 amino acids. The ends were cut back, 3 bases at V and 5 bases at J, with 20 bases in the middle. Germline-derived CDR1 and CDR2 are SGHDT and YYEEEE. CDR3 DNA sequence: TGTGCCAGCAGCTGGATGACAGGGGCCGGGGGGGAGACCCAGTACTTC. Encoded protein: CASSWMTGAGGETQYF.